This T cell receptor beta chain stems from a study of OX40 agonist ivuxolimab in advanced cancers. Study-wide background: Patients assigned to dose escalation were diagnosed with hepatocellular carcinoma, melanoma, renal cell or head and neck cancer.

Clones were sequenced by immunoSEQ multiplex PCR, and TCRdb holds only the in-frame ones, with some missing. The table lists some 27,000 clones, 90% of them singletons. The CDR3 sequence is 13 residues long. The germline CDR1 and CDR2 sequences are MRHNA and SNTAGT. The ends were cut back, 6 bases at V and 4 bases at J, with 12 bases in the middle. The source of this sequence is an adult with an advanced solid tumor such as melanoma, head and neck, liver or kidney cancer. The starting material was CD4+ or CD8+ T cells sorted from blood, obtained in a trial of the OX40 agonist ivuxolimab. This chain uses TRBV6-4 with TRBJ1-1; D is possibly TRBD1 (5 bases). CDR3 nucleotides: TGTGCCAGCAGGCAGGGTTCTTCCACTGAAGCTTTCTTT. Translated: CASRQGSSTEAFF.